The 5 T cell receptor beta chains reported below all come from one sample, sequenced in a study of T cell responses to AZD1222 COVID-19 vaccine. TCRdb's copy holds only in-frame clones and misses some; the assay was immunoSEQ multiplex PCR. Counted here are 150,000 to 170,000 clones, approximately 87% occurring once; the ten biggest clones make up under 7%. Specimen: peripheral blood, collected on day 0 of MenACWY control vaccination. The receptors were gathered from an adult in good health.

The chain uses TRBV5-1 and TRBJ1-1; 8 bases align to TRBD1. CDR1 is SGHRS, CDR2 YFSETQ, per germline. This CDR3 spans 17 amino acids. V dropped 0 bases and J dropped 5; count of bases not matched to a gene: 12. CDR3 DNA: TGCGCCAGCAGCTTGGCAGGCAGGGGGCCTTTAGGGACTGAAGCTTTCTTT. This translates into CASSLAGRGPLGTEAFF.

This chain connects TRBV27 to TRBJ2-2; D is uncertain. CDR1 is MNHEY and CDR2 is SMNVEV in the germline V gene (reference sequence). Trimming removed 5 bases at V and 1 base at J, with 8 bases between. The CDR3 runs 14 residues. CDR3 region: CASSPARNTGELFF. CDR3 in DNA: TGTGCCAGCAGTCCGGCGCGGAACACCGGGGAGCTGTTTTTT.

The genes are TRBV16 and TRBJ1-1, with D unresolved. V was shortened by 10 bases and J by 1 base, with 13 bases between the two germline ends. This CDR3 comprises 13 residues. Germline CDR1 KGHSY, CDR2 FQNENV. The CDR3 spells CANHGQPNTEAFF. CDR3 in DNA: TGTGCCAACCACGGGCAGCCGAACACTGAAGCTTTCTTT.

V and J are TRBV7-6 and TRBJ1-5; no clear D. The CDR3 loop spans 13 amino acids. Trimming took 5 bases from V and 6 from J, leaving 11 bases between them. Looked up from germline, CDR1 is SGHVS and CDR2 is FNYEAQ. The CDR3 is CASSGREGQPQHF. CDR3 bases: TGTGCCAGCAGCGGCCGGGAGGGTCAGCCCCAGCATTTT.

V gene TRBV5-3 combines with J gene TRBJ1-1; D perhaps matches TRBD1 (6 bases). TRBV5-3 is sorted into the ORF group, with uncertain function. V lost 5 bases and J 7 bases, leaving 24 bases between the germline ends. The CDR3 totals 16 residues. The CDR3 is CARRLGQPDNKDEAFF. CDR3 DNA sequence: TGTGCCAGAAGACTCGGACAGCCCGATAATAAGGATGAAGCTTTCTTT.